This is a list of T cell receptor beta chains from one sample in a study of cytomegalovirus exposure and HLA in healthy donors. Sequencing was performed with immunoSEQ multiplex PCR; in TCRdb, only in-frame clones are kept and a portion is missing. The sample shows about 140,000 clones, around 81% of them seen only once. The material sequenced was PBMCs. These receptors were obtained from a man aged 35 to 55 in good health and CMV-seropositive. CDR3s include the opening cysteine and the closing phenylalanine or tryptophan. The order of the fields is D gene, J gene, clone size, V gene, CDR3 DNA, CDR3 protein. A D gene is named only where the DNA matches it firmly. Part of the rows lack a size; the others show once, few, many or a class for expanded clones.

D gene: TRBD2; J gene: TRBJ2-7; clone size: NA; V gene: TRBV4-3; CDR3 DNA: TGCGCCAGCAGCCCCCTCGGGAGCGGGGGGGCCCGGGAGCAGTACTTC; CDR3 protein: CASSPLGSGGAREQYF
D gene: NA; J gene: TRBJ1-6; clone size: NA; V gene: TRBV29-1; CDR3 DNA: TGCAGCGCCAGGGGCACGGGGAATTCACCCCTCCACTTT; CDR3 protein: CSARGTGNSPLHF
D gene: NA; J gene: TRBJ1-1; clone size: once; V gene: TRBV15; CDR3 DNA: TGTGCCACCAGCATAGAACCGACAGACATGAACACTGAAGCTTTCTTT; CDR3 protein: CATSIEPTDMNTEAFF
D gene: TRBD2; J gene: TRBJ2-1; clone size: few; V gene: TRBV7-9; CDR3 DNA: TGTGCCAGCAGCTTACTAGCGGGAACTACCTACAATGAGCAGTTCTTC; CDR3 protein: CASSLLAGTTYNEQFF
D gene: NA; J gene: TRBJ1-2; clone size: NA; V gene: TRBV13; CDR3 DNA: TGTGCCAGCAGCTTATGGAGGGTAAACAACTATGGCTACACCTTC; CDR3 protein: CASSLWRVNNYGYTF
D gene: NA; J gene: TRBJ2-7; clone size: NA; V gene: TRBV2; CDR3 DNA: TGTGCCAGCAGCCCGACAGCTTCCTACGAGCAGTACTTC; CDR3 protein: CASSPTASYEQYF
D gene: TRBD2; J gene: TRBJ2-7; clone size: NA; V gene: TRBV19; CDR3 DNA: TGTGCCAGTAGTCCCGAAAGCGGGAGTAATACCTACGAGCAGTACTTC; CDR3 protein: CASSPESGSNTYEQYF
D gene: NA; J gene: TRBJ1-5; clone size: once; V gene: TRBV28; CDR3 DNA: TGTGCCAGCAGTTCCTCCCAGCCCCAGCATTTT; CDR3 protein: CASSSSQPQHF
D gene: NA; J gene: TRBJ2-5; clone size: NA; V gene: TRBV27; CDR3 DNA: TGTGCCAGCAGTCTAGGCCGAGGACAAACCTCGCAGTACTTC; CDR3 protein: CASSLGRGQTSQYF
D gene: NA; J gene: TRBJ1-1; clone size: NA; V gene: TRBV5-1; CDR3 DNA: TGCGCCAGCAGCTTGGATCGGGGTACTGAAGCTTTCTTT; CDR3 protein: CASSLDRGTEAFF
D gene: TRBD1; J gene: TRBJ1-2; clone size: NA; V gene: TRBV28; CDR3 DNA: TGTGCCACCCCGGGACAGTACTATGGCTACACCTTC; CDR3 protein: CATPGQYYGYTF
D gene: TRBD1; J gene: TRBJ1-6; clone size: NA; V gene: TRBV5-1; CDR3 DNA: TGCGCCAGCAAGACAGGGAAAGAGGCAAATAATTCACCCCTCCACTTT; CDR3 protein: CASKTGKEANNSPLHF
D gene: NA; J gene: TRBJ1-6; clone size: NA; V gene: TRBV6-1; CDR3 DNA: TGTGCCAGCAGTGAACAGGGTCCCTACTATAATTCACCCCTCCACTTT; CDR3 protein: CASSEQGPYYNSPLHF
D gene: NA; J gene: TRBJ2-1; clone size: NA; V gene: TRBV15; CDR3 DNA: TGTGCCACCAGCAGAGACCCCCCGACTAAACACAATGAGCAGTTCTTC; CDR3 protein: CATSRDPPTKHNEQFF
D gene: NA; J gene: TRBJ2-2; clone size: NA; V gene: TRBV27; CDR3 DNA: TGTGCCAGCAGTTTAGGACTCAGTGGTTTCACCGGGGAGCTGTTTTTT; CDR3 protein: CASSLGLSGFTGELFF
D gene: NA; J gene: TRBJ2-1; clone size: NA; V gene: TRBV29-1; CDR3 DNA: TGCAGCGTAGGCAGCGGTAGCTCCTACAATGAGCAGTTCTTC; CDR3 protein: CSVGSGSSYNEQFF
D gene: TRBD2; J gene: TRBJ2-3; clone size: NA; V gene: TRBV30; CDR3 DNA: TGTGCCTGGAGCAGGGGGACTAGCGAGTACACAGATACGCAGTATTTT; CDR3 protein: CAWSRGTSEYTDTQYF
D gene: TRBD2; J gene: TRBJ2-1; clone size: NA; V gene: TRBV5-1; CDR3 DNA: TGCGCCAGCAGCTTGGTCGCGGGAGGGCCGGATGAGCAGTTCTTC; CDR3 protein: CASSLVAGGPDEQFF
D gene: NA; J gene: TRBJ1-1; clone size: NA; V gene: TRBV6-5; CDR3 DNA: TGTGCCACCTCGACTCTTCTTATGAACACTGAAGCTTTCTTT; CDR3 protein: CATSTLLMNTEAFF
D gene: TRBD1; J gene: TRBJ2-7; clone size: few; V gene: TRBV4-1; CDR3 DNA: TGCGCCAGCAGCCCCGACTCGGGACAGCACTACGAGCAGTACTTC; CDR3 protein: CASSPDSGQHYEQYF
D gene: NA; J gene: TRBJ1-4; clone size: once; V gene: TRBV28; CDR3 DNA: TGTGCCAGCAGTTCTAGCAGGGGAAATGAAAAACTGTTTTTT; CDR3 protein: CASSSSRGNEKLFF
D gene: NA; J gene: TRBJ1-5; clone size: NA; V gene: TRBV15; CDR3 DNA: TGTGCCACCAGTTCACAGCCCAATCAGCCCCAGCATTTT; CDR3 protein: CATSSQPNQPQHF
D gene: NA; J gene: TRBJ2-7; clone size: NA; V gene: TRBV4-1; CDR3 DNA: TGCGCCAGCAGCCAAGTTGAGAGGGAGTACGAGCAGTACTTC; CDR3 protein: CASSQVEREYEQYF
D gene: TRBD1; J gene: TRBJ2-3; clone size: NA; V gene: TRBV6-5; CDR3 DNA: TGTGCCAGCAGTTCCCGACAGGGAGGCACAGATACGCAGTATTTT; CDR3 protein: CASSSRQGGTDTQYF
D gene: NA; J gene: TRBJ1-5; clone size: few; V gene: TRBV6-1; CDR3 DNA: TGTGCCAGCAGTGAATTGAGACAGTCGTTTCGCAATCAGCCCCAGCATTTT; CDR3 protein: CASSELRQSFRNQPQHF
D gene: TRBD1; J gene: TRBJ1-5; clone size: NA; V gene: TRBV4-3; CDR3 DNA: TGCGCCAGCAGCCAAGGGACAGGGCGCAATCAGCCCCAGCATTTT; CDR3 protein: CASSQGTGRNQPQHF
D gene: NA; J gene: TRBJ2-7; clone size: NA; V gene: TRBV6-1; CDR3 DNA: TGTGCCAGCAGTGAAGGGAGGGTAGCCCCCCTCGAGCAGTACTTC; CDR3 protein: CASSEGRVAPLEQYF
D gene: TRBD1; J gene: TRBJ1-2; clone size: NA; V gene: TRBV2; CDR3 DNA: TGTGCCAGCAGTGAGGGGTTAGTGGGACAGTTTTTCTATGGCTACACCTTC; CDR3 protein: CASSEGLVGQFFYGYTF
D gene: NA; J gene: TRBJ1-5; clone size: NA; V gene: TRBV20-1; CDR3 DNA: TGCAGTGTTAGGGAGGGACAGCCCCAGCATTTT; CDR3 protein: CSVREGQPQHF
D gene: NA; J gene: TRBJ2-2; clone size: once; V gene: TRBV5-6; CDR3 DNA: TGTGCCAGCAGCTTGATGTATCCCGGGGAGCTGTTTTTT; CDR3 protein: CASSLMYPGELFF
D gene: TRBD1; J gene: TRBJ2-7; clone size: few; V gene: TRBV19; CDR3 DNA: TGTGCCAGTAGTATTGGAGACAGGGGGAGCGAGCAGTACTTC; CDR3 protein: CASSIGDRGSEQYF
D gene: TRBD1; J gene: TRBJ1-5; clone size: NA; V gene: TRBV19; CDR3 DNA: TGTGCCAGTAGCCCTTTATCGGGACAGCATAGCAATCAGCCCCAGCATTTT; CDR3 protein: CASSPLSGQHSNQPQHF
D gene: NA; J gene: TRBJ1-5; clone size: NA; V gene: TRBV27; CDR3 DNA: TGTGCCAGCAGTTTAAGAGGCCAGCCCCAGCATTTT; CDR3 protein: CASSLRGQPQHF
D gene: NA; J gene: TRBJ2-5; clone size: few; V gene: TRBV21-1; CDR3 DNA: TGTGCCAGCAGCCCCCGAAGGGACAGGTATCAAGAGACCCAGTACTTC; CDR3 protein: CASSPRRDRYQETQYF
D gene: TRBD1; J gene: TRBJ1-5; clone size: NA; V gene: TRBV5-4; CDR3 DNA: TGTGCCAGCAGCAAGGACAGGGCCAATCAGCCCCAGCATTTT; CDR3 protein: CASSKDRANQPQHF
D gene: NA; J gene: TRBJ1-2; clone size: once; V gene: TRBV28; CDR3 DNA: TGTGCCAGCAGCCCTCAAACTGTCTATGGCTACACCTTC; CDR3 protein: CASSPQTVYGYTF
D gene: TRBD1; J gene: TRBJ1-1; clone size: NA; V gene: TRBV19; CDR3 DNA: TGTGCCAGTAGCTCAGACAGGGCTACTGAAGCTTTCTTT; CDR3 protein: CASSSDRATEAFF
D gene: NA; J gene: TRBJ1-4; clone size: NA; V gene: TRBV13; CDR3 DNA: TGTGCCAGCAGCTTAGGGCAGGGTGGAAAACTGTTTTTT; CDR3 protein: CASSLGQGGKLFF
D gene: NA; J gene: TRBJ1-2; clone size: NA; V gene: TRBV9; CDR3 DNA: TGTGCCAGCAGCGCCTACAGCACAGGGAGCGCGAACTATGGCTACACCTTC; CDR3 protein: CASSAYSTGSANYGYTF
D gene: TRBD2; J gene: TRBJ2-1; clone size: few; V gene: TRBV4-3; CDR3 DNA: TGCGCCAGCAGCCAACCCCGGACTAGCGGGCTTCCCAACAATGAGCAGTTCTTC; CDR3 protein: CASSQPRTSGLPNNEQFF
D gene: TRBD1; J gene: TRBJ2-7; clone size: NA; V gene: TRBV27; CDR3 DNA: TGTGCCAGCAACCCGACAGGGACCTACGAGCAGTACTTC; CDR3 protein: CASNPTGTYEQYF
D gene: TRBD1; J gene: TRBJ1-2; clone size: NA; V gene: TRBV18; CDR3 DNA: TGTGCCAGCTCACCAACGACGGACAGGGATCGGTTAGACTATGGCTACACCTTC; CDR3 protein: CASSPTTDRDRLDYGYTF
D gene: TRBD2; J gene: TRBJ2-7; clone size: NA; V gene: TRBV2; CDR3 DNA: TGTGCCAGCAGGCCAGCGGGGGGGGAGCAGTACTTC; CDR3 protein: CASRPAGGEQYF
D gene: TRBD2; J gene: TRBJ2-5; clone size: NA; V gene: TRBV11-2; CDR3 DNA: TGTGCCAGCAGCAGGACTAGCGGGATTCTCGCCACCAAAGAGACCCAGTACTTC; CDR3 protein: CASSRTSGILATKETQYF
D gene: NA; J gene: TRBJ1-6; clone size: NA; V gene: TRBV10-1; CDR3 DNA: TGCGCCACCGCCCGTTCGACAGCGTCACCCCTCCACTTT; CDR3 protein: CATARSTASPLHF
D gene: NA; J gene: TRBJ1-1; clone size: NA; V gene: TRBV19; CDR3 DNA: TGTGCCAGCTCCGCACAGGGAAACACTGAAGCTTTCTTT; CDR3 protein: CASSAQGNTEAFF
D gene: TRBD1; J gene: TRBJ1-2; clone size: NA; V gene: TRBV5-1; CDR3 DNA: TGCGCCAGCAGCCGGACCCGGGACAGCAACTATGGCTACACCTTC; CDR3 protein: CASSRTRDSNYGYTF
D gene: NA; J gene: TRBJ2-7; clone size: NA; V gene: TRBV28; CDR3 DNA: TGTGCCAGCAGCCTCAGCGTTAGCTACGAGCAGTACTTC; CDR3 protein: CASSLSVSYEQYF
D gene: TRBD1; J gene: TRBJ2-5; clone size: NA; V gene: TRBV5-6; CDR3 DNA: TGTGCCAGCAGCTTCAACACAGGGGGCCAAGAGACCCAGTACTTC; CDR3 protein: CASSFNTGGQETQYF
D gene: NA; J gene: TRBJ2-7; clone size: NA; V gene: TRBV5-6; CDR3 DNA: TGTGCCAGCAGCTCGTTCGGGTTCGAGCAGTACTTC; CDR3 protein: CASSSFGFEQYF
D gene: NA; J gene: TRBJ2-7; clone size: NA; V gene: TRBV28; CDR3 DNA: TGTGCCAGCAGTTCCTCTGCCGGGAGACGATACGAGCAGTACTTC; CDR3 protein: CASSSSAGRRYEQYF
D gene: NA; J gene: TRBJ2-3; clone size: NA; V gene: TRBV2; CDR3 DNA: TGTGCCAGCAGTGGGGGGCCAGGAGTGACAGATACGCAGTATTTT; CDR3 protein: CASSGGPGVTDTQYF